The 11 T cell receptor beta chains below all came from one sample that was sequenced in a study of blood T cell repertoires in COVID-19. Profiling relied on immunoSEQ multiplex PCR, and the TCRdb table lists in-frame clones only, not all of them. The sample includes about 130,000 clones, roughly 87% of them seen just once. Sequencing input: peripheral blood. The receptors shown here come from a woman at least 80 years old with acute or convalescent COVID-19.

This clone appeared a few times. This chain connects TRBV2 to TRBJ1-2; D remains unclear. The V gene lost 8 bases and the J gene lost 2 bases, with 12 bases spanning the gap. Per germline, CDR1 SNHLY and CDR2 FYNNEI. The CDR3 has 13 residues. CDR3 nucleotides: TGTGCCAGCCCAGGAGGCGCGAACTATGGCTACACCTTC. Its protein product is CASPGGANYGYTF.

J is TRBJ1-4 and V is TRBV19, with D perhaps TRBD1 (5 bases). Trimming stripped 6 bases from V and 0 bases from J, with 17 bases between. The CDR3 totals 17 residues. From germline, CDR1 is LNHDA and CDR2 SQIVND (reference sequence). The DNA of the CDR3 is TGTGCCAGTAGGGGGCCGCGAACTTTACCAACTAATGAAAAACTGTTTTTT. As protein: CASRGPRTLPTNEKLFF.

The chain is built from TRBV4-1 and TRBJ1-5; D gene uncertain. Deletions cut 1 base from V and 6 bases from J, with 7 bases between. CDR3 size: 13 residues. Looked up from germline, CDR1 is MGHRA and CDR2 is YSYEKL. The CDR3 region is CASSQGGGQPQHF. In nucleotides, the CDR3 is TGCGCCAGCAGCCAAGGAGGAGGTCAGCCCCAGCATTTT.

CDR3: CASSQAKGWAGSGTEAFF. The CDR3 DNA is TGTGCCAGCAGCCAAGCTAAGGGGTGGGCAGGGTCCGGCACTGAAGCTTTCTTT. The chain joins TRBV14 to TRBJ1-1, with D possibly being TRBD1 (5 bases). CDR1 is SGHDN and CDR2 is FVKESK in the germline V gene. The CDR3 is 18 residues long. V shed 1 base and J shed 4 bases, with 22 bases lying between them.

This chain links TRBV11-1 with TRBJ1-1; a weak D match, TRBD1 (6 bases). CDR3 size: 13 residues. Germline assignment: CDR1 SGHAT and CDR2 FQDESV (reference sequence). V gave up 5 bases and J gave up 12 bases, with 19 bases separating them. The chain's CDR3 is CASSRDGTWGSFF. The CDR3, as DNA: TGTGCCAGCAGCCGGGACGGGACATGGGGGTCTTTCTTT.

This chain uses TRBV9 with TRBJ1-4; D perhaps matches TRBD1 (6 bases). CDR3 length: 14 residues. V dropped 0 bases and J dropped 7 bases, with 10 bases sitting between them. Germline values: CDR1 SGDLS, CDR2 YYNGEE. CDR3 in amino acids: CASSVDVGGEKLFF. The CDR3 nucleotides read TGTGCCAGCAGCGTAGACGTAGGGGGTGAAAAACTGTTTTTT. Combining the CDR3 with reference TRBV9 and TRBJ1-4 gives the whole variable domain DSGVTQTPKHLITATGQRVTLRCSPRSGDLSVYWYQQSLDQGLQFLIQYYNGEERAKGNILERFSAQQFPDLHSELNLSSLELGDSALYFCASSVDVGGEKLFFGSGTQLSVL.

The gene calls are TRBV19 and TRBJ2-1; TRBD2 matches 12 bases. V dropped 5 bases and J dropped 6; count of bases not matched to a gene: 5. The germline V gene encodes CDR1 LNHDA and CDR2 SQIVND (reference sequence). The CDR3 spans 15 residues. The CDR3 loop reads CASSSSGGAGNEQFF. The DNA for the CDR3 is TGTGCCAGTAGTTCTAGCGGGGGGGCTGGCAATGAGCAGTTCTTC.

The chain is built from TRBV11-2 and TRBJ2-7; the D gene is possibly TRBD2 (6 bases). V was trimmed by 6 bases and J by 3 bases, leaving 15 bases between them. The CDR3 loop spans 14 amino acids. Per germline, CDR1 SGHAT and CDR2 FQNNGV. The CDR3 DNA is TGTGCCAGCAGTCCCGGACTATCCAACTACGAGCAGTACGTC. Translated, it gives CASSPGLSNYEQYV.

The rearrangement links TRBV12-3 or TRBV12-4 to TRBJ2-5; D not certain. This CDR3 is built from 12 residues. V gave up 5 bases and J gave up 7 bases, with 11 bases separating them. CDR3 DNA sequence: TGTGCCAGCAGTCCAACCCGGGTGACCCAGTACTTC. Protein product: CASSPTRVTQYF.

The V gene is TRBV6-5, the J gene TRBJ1-4; TRBD1 is a possible D gene (5 bases). CDR1 and CDR2 from the germline V gene are MNHEY and SVGAGI. This CDR3 is 12 amino acids long. Trimming cost V 8 bases and J 8 bases, with 12 bases left between them. CDR3 nucleotides: TGTGCCAGCCTGGGGGAGGGGGAAAAACTGTTTTTT. Its protein product is CASLGEGEKLFF.

The chain has TRBV11-2 and TRBJ2-7; the match to TRBD2 covers 7 bases. This CDR3 has 14 amino acids. V trimming: 2 bases; J trimming: 3 bases; junction bases outside the gene matches: 4. Germline assignment: CDR1 SGHAT and CDR2 FQNNGV. CDR3 nucleotide sequence: TGTGCCAGCAGCTTACAGGGAGGGGTCTACGAGCAGTACTTC. Translated, it gives CASSLQGGVYEQYF.